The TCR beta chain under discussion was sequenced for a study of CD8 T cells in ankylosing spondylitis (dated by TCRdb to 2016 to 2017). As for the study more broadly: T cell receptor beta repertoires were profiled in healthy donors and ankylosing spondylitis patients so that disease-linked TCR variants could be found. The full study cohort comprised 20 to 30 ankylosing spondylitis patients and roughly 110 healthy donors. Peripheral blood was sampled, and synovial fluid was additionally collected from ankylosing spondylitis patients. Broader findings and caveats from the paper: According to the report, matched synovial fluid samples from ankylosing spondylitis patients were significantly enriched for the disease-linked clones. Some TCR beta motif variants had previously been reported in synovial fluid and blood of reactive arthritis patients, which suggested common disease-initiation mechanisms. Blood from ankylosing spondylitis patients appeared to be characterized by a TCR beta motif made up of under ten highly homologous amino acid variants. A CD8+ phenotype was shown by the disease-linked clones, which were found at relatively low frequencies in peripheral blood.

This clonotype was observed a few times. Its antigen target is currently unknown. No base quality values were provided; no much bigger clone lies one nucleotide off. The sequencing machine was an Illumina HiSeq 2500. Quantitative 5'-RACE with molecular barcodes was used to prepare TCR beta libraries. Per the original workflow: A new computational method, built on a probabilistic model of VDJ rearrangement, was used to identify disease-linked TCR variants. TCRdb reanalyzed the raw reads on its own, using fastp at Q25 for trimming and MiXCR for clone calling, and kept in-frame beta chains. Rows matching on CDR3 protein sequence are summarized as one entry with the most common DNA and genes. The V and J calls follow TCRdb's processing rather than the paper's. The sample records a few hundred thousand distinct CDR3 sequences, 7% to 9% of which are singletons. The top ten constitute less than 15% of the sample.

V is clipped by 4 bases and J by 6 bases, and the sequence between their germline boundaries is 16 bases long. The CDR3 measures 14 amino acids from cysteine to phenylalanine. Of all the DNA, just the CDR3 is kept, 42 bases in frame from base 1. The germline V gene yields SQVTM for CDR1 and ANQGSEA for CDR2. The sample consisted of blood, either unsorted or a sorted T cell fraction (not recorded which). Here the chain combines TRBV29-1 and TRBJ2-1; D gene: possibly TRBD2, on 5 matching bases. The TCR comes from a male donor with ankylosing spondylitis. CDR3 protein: CSVVYQAGTNEQFF. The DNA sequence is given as TGCAGCGTTGTTTATCAGGCGGGCACCAATGAGCAGTTCTTC.